Each of the 27 T cell receptor beta chains below was sequenced from the same sample in a study of blood T cells in healthy people across ages (dated by TCRdb to between 2014 and 2016). Library generation was performed with 5' RACE. Sequenced on an Illumina HiSeq 2500. A second PCR of about 6 to 11 cycles was performed with a sample-barcoded 5' primer and a J-beta primer mix. Using fastp at Q25 and MiXCR, TCRdb reprocessed the public reads and kept productive beta chains. One record per CDR3 amino acid sequence lists the most common genes and DNA. The sample yields over 1.5 million distinct CDR3 sequences; roughly 50% were counted once. Together, the top ten hold more than 2% of the sample. The material sequenced was blood. These receptors came from a middle-aged woman in good health.

This chain joins TRBV27 and TRBJ2-5; maybe TRBD2 (7 bases). The CDR3 runs 15 residues. V was pared by 0 bases and J by 5 bases, with 13 bases between. The V gene's germline CDR1 is MNHEY and CDR2 SMNVEV (reference sequence). For the CDR3, the DNA is TGTGCCAGCAGTTTATCCGGGGGGCTGGGGGAGACCCAGTACTTC. It codes for CASSLSGGLGETQYF.

This sequence joins TRBV9 and TRBJ2-7; either TRBD1 or TRBD2 may fit D (5 bases each). V was pared by 0 bases and J by 7 bases, with 17 bases between. This CDR3 spans 15 amino acids. Germline CDR1 reads SGDLS; CDR2 reads YYNGEE. The CDR3 loop is CASSVDGAAYNEQYF. DNA of the CDR3: TGTGCCAGCAGCGTAGACGGGGCTGCCTACAATGAGCAGTACTTC.

The chain links TRBV7-2 to TRBJ1-1; D is uncertain. This CDR3 spans 15 amino acids. V dropped 7 bases and J dropped 0 bases, with 15 bases sitting between them. The germline gives CDR1 SGHTA, CDR2 FQGNSA. As DNA, the CDR3 is TGTGCCAGCACTCTACCCAGGATCATGAACACTGAAGCTTTCTTT. This encodes CASTLPRIMNTEAFF.

The gene calls are TRBV11-2 and TRBJ2-4; TRBD2 aligns across 7 bases. The CDR3 covers 15 residues. After removal of 0 bases from V and 5 bases from J, the junction contained 4 bases not matched to a gene. The germline gives CDR1 SGHAT, CDR2 FQNNGV. The CDR3 loop is CASSLEFGGENIQYF. The DNA for the CDR3 is TGTGCCAGCAGCTTAGAATTTGGGGGGGAAAACATTCAGTACTTC.

The chain carries TRBV20-1 and TRBJ1-2; 9 nucleotides align to TRBD1. The CDR3 contains 14 residues. Germline V CDR1 and CDR2: DFQATT, SNEGSKA (reference sequence). With 8 bases clipped from V and 4 bases from J, the junction kept 11 bases outside the gene matches. CDR3 in DNA: TGCAGTCCCTACAGGGACAGGGTTCTCTATGGCTACACCTTC. Translation gives CSPYRDRVLYGYTF.

This sequence joins TRBV10-3 and TRBJ1-5; TRBD1 might be the D (6 bases). V gave up 10 bases and J gave up 5 bases, with 12 bases separating them. The CDR3 consists of 12 residues. CDR1 and CDR2 (germline): ENHRY, SYGVKD. For the CDR3, the DNA is TGTGCCACGAGAGCAGGGGATCAGCCCCAGCATTTT. It specifies CATRAGDQPQHF.

The chain carries TRBV29-1 and TRBJ1-4, with 8 bases identical to TRBD1. Germline values: CDR1 SQVTM, CDR2 ANQGSEA. V shed 7 bases, J shed 8 bases, and the junction held 6 bases outside the gene matches. The CDR3 runs 12 residues. The CDR3 sequence: CSAGQGGEKLFF. DNA for the CDR3: TGCAGCGCTGGACAGGGAGGCGAAAAACTGTTTTTT. Looking up the rest from reference TRBV29-1 and TRBJ1-4 gives the full variable domain: SAVISQKPSRDICQRGTSLTIQCQVDSQVTMMFWYRQQPGQSLTLIATANQGSEATYESGFVIDKFPISRPNLTFSTLTVSNMSPEDSSIYLCSAGQGGEKLFFGSGTQLSVL.

This clonotype was recorded only once. The chain has TRBV7-9 and TRBJ2-4, with D possibly matching TRBD2 (6 bases). The DNA end lines up better with TRBJ2-7; the J call may be wrong. The CDR3 has 13 amino acids. Looked up from germline, CDR1 is SEHNR and CDR2 is FQNEAQ (reference sequence). The CDR3 sequence: CASSLGWGDEQYF. CDR3 nucleotides: TGTGCCAGCAGCTTGGGTTGGGGGGACGAGCAGTACTTC.

This clonotype came up a few times. V usage is TRBV28 and J usage is TRBJ1-5, with TRBD1 matching 9 bases. Trimming cost V 1 base and J 4 bases; bases outside gene matches: 2. The CDR3 is 15 amino acids. The V gene's germline CDR1 is MDHEN and CDR2 SYDVKM. The CDR3 DNA follows: TGTGCCAGCAGTTTATCGGGACAGGGTAATCAGCCCCAGCATTTT. Translating it yields CASSLSGQGNQPQHF.

The chain carries TRBV6-2 or TRBV6-3 and TRBJ2-2; D is perhaps TRBD1 or TRBD2 (5 bases each). CDR3 size: 14 residues. Germline V gene data show CDR1 as MNHEY and CDR2 as SVGEGT. The V end was cut by 8 bases, the J end by 2 bases, with 12 bases between. The CDR3 DNA reads TGTGCCAGCCATGGGACCTACAACACCGGGGAGCTGTTTTTT. Protein: CASHGTYNTGELFF.

V usage is TRBV11-2 and J usage is TRBJ1-6, with D perhaps matching TRBD1 (6 bases). Trimming removed 4 bases at V and 8 bases at J, with 15 bases between. The CDR3 loop spans 15 amino acids. Germline CDR1 and CDR2: SGHAT and FQNNGV. CDR3 nucleotides: TGTGCCAGCAGCTCACCTAGGGGGGGCGATTCACCCCTCCACTTT. It specifies CASSSPRGGDSPLHF.

The CDR3 region is CASTRTGGAFGYTF. In DNA, the CDR3 is TGTGCCAGCACAAGGACAGGGGGCGCATTTGGCTACACCTTC. The chain links TRBV25-1 to TRBJ1-2; TRBD1 aligns across 11 bases. The V gene end was trimmed by 7 bases and the J gene end by 7 bases; junction bases not matched to a gene: 8. The CDR3 covers 14 residues. Per the germline V gene, CDR1 is MGHDK and CDR2 is SYGVNS.

The chain recombines TRBV12-3 or TRBV12-4 with TRBJ2-3, with D possibly being TRBD1 (5 bases). The CDR3 is 17 amino acids. V was cut by 0 bases and J by 0 bases, with 13 bases left in between. CDR3 in amino acids: CASSLAGRSSSTDTQYF. CDR3 nucleotide sequence: TGTGCCAGCAGTTTAGCGGGGCGATCCTCTAGCACAGATACGCAGTATTTT.

This clonotype was counted only a few times. This chain uses TRBV12-3 or TRBV12-4 with TRBJ2-6; D gene ambiguous. V lost 6 bases, J lost 1 base, and 10 bases lay in between. The CDR3 consists of 15 residues. The CDR3 sequence is CASRATRSGANVLTF. The CDR3 DNA reads TGTGCCAGCAGGGCGACACGGTCTGGGGCCAACGTCCTGACTTTC.

This clonotype was detected only a few times. The J gene is TRBJ2-5, the V gene TRBV4-2; 8 bases line up with TRBD2. Germline CDR1 and CDR2: LGHNA and YNFKEQ. This CDR3 has 16 residues. V lost 0 bases to trimming and J lost 6 bases; unmatched junction nucleotides: 9. CDR3 loop: CASSQDWTGGIKTQYF. The DNA of the CDR3 is TGTGCCAGCAGCCAAGATTGGACGGGGGGGATCAAGACCCAGTACTTC.

The rearrangement joins TRBV13 to TRBJ2-3; D possibly corresponds to TRBD2 (6 bases). V was cut by 5 bases and J by 6 bases, with 15 bases left in between. The CDR3 has 14 residues. CDR1 is PRHDT, CDR2 FYEKMQ, per germline (reference sequence). This chain's CDR3 is CASSPALAWDTQYF. CDR3 nucleotide sequence: TGTGCCAGCAGCCCCGCACTAGCTTGGGATACGCAGTATTTT.

This chain's CDR3 is CASSYEGPYGYTF. As DNA, the CDR3 is TGTGCCAGCAGTTACGAGGGGCCCTATGGCTACACCTTC. This chain links TRBV6-5 with TRBJ1-2; possible D gene TRBD1, 5 bases. The CDR3 spans 13 residues. Germline CDR1 reads MNHEY; CDR2 reads SVGAGI. Trimming left V 2 bases short and J 4 bases short, with 8 bases between.

The genes are TRBV20-1 and TRBJ2-1; 7 nucleotides align to TRBD2. Germline CDR1 DFQATT, CDR2 SNEGSKA (reference sequence). V lost 3 bases, J lost 0 bases, and 8 bases stayed unmatched. The CDR3 is 16 residues long. The CDR3 region is CSASPSGGGSYNEQFF. In nucleotides, the CDR3 is TGCAGTGCTAGCCCCAGTGGGGGGGGCTCCTACAATGAGCAGTTCTTC.

This chain links TRBV6-5 with TRBJ1-2; 12 bases map to TRBD1. CDR1 MNHEY and CDR2 SVGAGI come from the germline V gene. V dropped 7 bases and J dropped 4; count of bases not matched to a gene: 7. The CDR3 contains 15 residues. The CDR3, as DNA: TGTGCCAGCAAAGGGGACAGGGGGCATAGCTATGGCTACACCTTC. It encodes CASKGDRGHSYGYTF.

This clonotype was picked up many times. The chain is built from TRBV28 and TRBJ2-7; perhaps TRBD2 as D (6 bases). Germline V gives CDR1 MDHEN, CDR2 SYDVKM. V was trimmed by 2 bases and J by 4 bases, leaving 12 bases between them. This CDR3 spans 14 amino acids. CDR3 coding DNA: TGTGCCAGCAGTTTAACGGGACTCTCTTACGAGCAGTACTTC. It codes for CASSLTGLSYEQYF.

Comment on this clonotype: Since a much larger clone is just one base distant, this may be a read error. V and J are TRBV29-1 and TRBJ2-6; 8 nucleotides line up with TRBD1. Germline values: CDR1 SQVTM, CDR2 ANQGSEA. CDR3 length equals 16 residues. The CDR3 loop reads CSVRDRKDSGANVPTF. The CDR3 coding sequence is TGCAGCGTTCGGGACAGGAAGGACTCTGGGGCCAACGTCCCGACTTTC.

A few counts support this clonotype. The chain joins TRBV29-1 to TRBJ2-7; the D is unclear. The CDR3 totals 13 residues. The V end lost 6 bases, the J end lost 3 bases, and 15 bases lay between the germline ends. Germline lookup yields CDR1 SQVTM and CDR2 ANQGSEA. The CDR3 sequence is CSVNILSGYEQYF. CDR3 sequence (DNA): TGCAGCGTAAACATTCTTTCGGGCTACGAGCAGTACTTC.

The sample holds a few counts of this clonotype. The rearrangement links TRBV7-2 to TRBJ2-5; no clear D. Germline CDR1 is SGHTA and CDR2 is FQGNSA. CDR3 length equals 14 residues. V lost 4 bases, J lost 5 bases, and 14 bases lay in between. The CDR3 sequence is CASSSGLQKETQYF. CDR3 DNA sequence: TGTGCCAGCAGCTCGGGCCTTCAGAAGGAGACCCAGTACTTC.

The chain has TRBV27 and TRBJ2-1; TRBD1 aligns across 8 bases. Germline V gives CDR1 MNHEY, CDR2 SMNVEV (reference sequence). V lost 8 bases, J lost 1 base, and 4 bases stayed unmatched. This CDR3 has 14 amino acids. The CDR3 sequence: CASGWTGSYNEQFF. CDR3 DNA sequence: TGTGCCAGCGGTTGGACAGGGTCCTACAATGAGCAGTTCTTC.

The chain carries TRBV12-3 or TRBV12-4 and TRBJ2-3, with TRBD1 identical over 9 bases. J lost 3 bases, V lost 4 bases, and 8 bases had no gene match. This CDR3 comprises 16 residues. CDR3 DNA: TGTGCCAGCAGTTCCGGCCAGGGACAGGGAACAGATACGCAGTATTTT. Protein product: CASSSGQGQGTDTQYF.

The J gene is TRBJ2-5, the V gene TRBV9, with a weak D call TRBD2 (5 bases). The CDR3 consists of 13 residues. From germline, CDR1 is SGDLS and CDR2 YYNGEE. Trimming removed 0 bases at V and 11 bases at J, with 14 bases between. The DNA of the CDR3 is TGTGCCAGCAGCGTAGAGGGCACTCGGGGACAGTACTTC. Translating gives CASSVEGTRGQYF.

The chain combines TRBV6-5 with TRBJ1-4, with D possibly matching TRBD1 (6 bases). V lost 4 bases to trimming and J lost 10 bases, with 19 bases between them. Germline V gene data show CDR1 as MNHEY and CDR2 as SVGAGI. This CDR3 has 15 amino acids. CDR3 residues: CASSSLRGGNVKLFF. The CDR3 nucleotides are TGTGCCAGCAGTTCCCTCAGGGGAGGGAACGTAAAACTGTTTTTT.